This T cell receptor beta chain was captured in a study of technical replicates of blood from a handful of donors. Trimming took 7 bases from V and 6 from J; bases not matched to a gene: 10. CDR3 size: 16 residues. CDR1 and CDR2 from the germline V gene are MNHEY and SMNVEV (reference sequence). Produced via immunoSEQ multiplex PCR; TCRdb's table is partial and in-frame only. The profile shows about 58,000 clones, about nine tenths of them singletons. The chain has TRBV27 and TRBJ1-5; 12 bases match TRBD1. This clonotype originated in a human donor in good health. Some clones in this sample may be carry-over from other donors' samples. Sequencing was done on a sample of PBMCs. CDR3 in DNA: TGTGCCAGCATCCTGGGACAGGGGGCTCGAGCTCAGCCCCAGCATTTT. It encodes CASILGQGARAQPQHF.